This T cell receptor beta chain was identified in a study of shared clonotypes between healthy human individuals. Findings and limits, study-wide: Memory subsets had estimated richness that was generally smaller than that of naive subsets. Some naive CD4 clonotypes, 4% to 6%, turned up in common across several donors.

The data were produced by immunoSEQ multiplex PCR, yet TCRdb's version contains in-frame clones alone and is incomplete. The sample holds millions of clones, approximately 92% seen once. Germline V gene data show CDR1 as LNHDA and CDR2 as SQIVND (reference sequence). V lost 6 bases to trimming and J lost 0 bases, with 21 bases between them. CDR3 length: 18 amino acids. As to this clone: Its specificity is unknown.

The sequence was collected from a man in his late teens or twenties in good health. The chain recombines TRBV19 with TRBJ2-1; TRBD1 might be the D (5 bases). Source material: naive CD4+ T cells sorted from blood. Documented subset: CD45RA+ positively selected. The CDR3 loop is CASSSLGPGQGSYNEQFF. CDR3 bases: TGTGCCAGTAGCTCCCTTGGTCCGGGTCAGGGCTCCTACAATGAGCAGTTCTTC.